This T cell receptor (beta chain) was identified in a study of cytomegalovirus exposure and HLA in healthy donors. A note on this clone: What it recognizes is unknown.

Study-level findings and limits: Researchers catalogued around 150 TCR beta chains as cytomegalovirus-associated.

This CDR3 contains 10 residues. CDR1 is SQVTM and CDR2 is ANQGSEA in the germline V gene. The V and J ends lost 8 bases and 8 bases respectively, with 12 bases between them. Amplification used 60 Vbeta primers and 13 Jbeta primers. Some clones are missing from TCRdb's copy, which holds only in-frame ones; the method was immunoSEQ multiplex PCR. The sample holds roughly 180,000 clones, 75% seen once. This sequence originates from a female donor in good health and CMV-seronegative. The rearrangement joins TRBV29-1 to TRBJ1-1; D remains ambiguous. Sequencing input: PBMCs. The CDR3: CSPGKVEAFF. CDR3 coding DNA: TGCAGCCCCGGGAAGGTAGAAGCTTTCTTT. Filled out from reference TRBV29-1 and TRBJ1-1, the complete variable domain reads SAVISQKPSRDICQRGTSLTIQCQVDSQVTMMFWYRQQPGQSLTLIATANQGSEATYESGFVIDKFPISRPNLTFSTLTVSNMSPEDSSIYLCSPGKVEAFFGQGTRLTVV.